Here is one T cell receptor (beta chain) with its context. Its antigen is not identified. The junction departs from germline at one end; a sequencing error may be responsible. From germline, CDR1 is SNHLY and CDR2 FYNNEI. The length of the CDR3 is 14 residues. This sample stems from a study of CD8 T cells in ankylosing spondylitis. Study-level results: Reactive arthritis synovial fluid and blood were previously reported to contain some motif variants. For ankylosing spondylitis blood, a TCR beta motif of roughly 8 highly homologous variants appeared characteristic.

Using quantitative 5'-RACE with molecular barcodes, the authors made TCR beta libraries. TCRdb re-called the 5' RACE reads with MiXCR, one entry per CDR3 protein. This table has 50,000 to 75,000 distinct CDR3 sequences, around 6.5% appearing once. This sequence was found in a male donor with ankylosing spondylitis. The sequenced sample consisted of synovial fluid, either unsorted or a sorted T cell fraction (not recorded which). This chain joins TRBV2 and TRBJ2-3, with D possibly TRBD2 on 6 matching bases. Here the CDR3 reads CASKVITSTDAQYF. CDR3 nucleotide sequence: TGTGCCAGCAAGGTCATTACTAGCACAGATGCGCAGTATTTT.